This T cell receptor (beta chain) is drawn from a study of T cell therapy after organ transplantation. Across the study: T cell doses, up to 6, came every 2 weeks; follow-up lasted 25 to 35 weeks. Study outcomes and limitations: Pretherapy CD8 clonality inversely correlated with its fold change after therapy.

The CDR3 contains 16 residues. Trimming stripped 2 bases from V and 4 bases from J, with 18 bases between. Germline assignment: CDR1 SGHVS and CDR2 FQNEAQ. In the case of this clone: Its antigen remains unidentified.

TCRdb's table, derived via immunoSEQ multiplex PCR, lists solely in-frame clones and lacks some. The table includes 45,000 to 50,000 clones, 94% detected once. The J gene is TRBJ2-7, the V gene TRBV7-8; a possible D gene is TRBD1 (6 bases). Sample: CD8+ T cells from blood, taken before autologous CMV-specific T cell therapy. The receptor was derived from a human patient who had received a solid organ transplant and had CMV disease. This CDR3 is CASSLPRTGTWYEQYF. Written as DNA, the CDR3 is TGTGCCAGCAGCTTACCCCGAACCGGGACATGGTACGAGCAGTACTTC.